The 20 T cell receptor beta chains presented below share a single source sample, sequenced in a study of CD8 T cells in Susac syndrome (dated by TCRdb to about 2019). Library preparation was by the immunoSEQ multiplex PCR assay. RNA was extracted using the RNeasy kit, and roughly 0.45 to 1 microgram was reverse transcribed with random hexamers. The public reads were reprocessed in TCRdb via fastp at Q25 and MiXCR, keeping in-frame beta chains. Each CDR3 protein gets just one entry, which takes the most common genes and DNA from the rows behind it. The sample table records 240,000 or so distinct CDR3 sequences; almost 97% of these occur just once. Of the sample, 0.095% to 0.12% falls within the top ten clones. Material for sequencing was CD4+ T cells from PBMCs. The source is a human donor with Susac syndrome.

V and J are TRBV20-1 and TRBJ2-7, with TRBD2 identical over 7 bases. The germline V gene encodes CDR1 DFQATT and CDR2 SNEGSKA (reference sequence). Losses at the gene ends were 1 base for V and 2 bases for J; bases not matched to a gene: 5. The CDR3 sequence is 14 residues long. The CDR3 sequence: CSARGEGLPYEQYF. The CDR3 DNA sequence: TGCAGTGCTAGAGGGGAGGGGTTACCCTACGAGCAGTACTTC.

The gene calls are TRBV11-2 and TRBJ2-1, with D hard to call. Looked up from germline, CDR1 is SGHAT and CDR2 is FQNNGV. V was trimmed by 5 bases and J by 4 bases, leaving 15 bases between them. The CDR3 runs to 15 residues. For the CDR3, the DNA is TGTGCCAGCAGCGAATACTCTCAAAGTTACAATGAGCAGTTCTTC. Translation: CASSEYSQSYNEQFF. The entire variable domain, with the rest obtained from reference TRBV11-2 and TRBJ2-1, is as follows: EAGVAQSPRYKIIEKRQSVAFWCNPISGHATLYWYQQILGQGPKLLIQFQNNGVVDDSQLPKDRFSAERLKGVDSTLKIQPAKLEDSAVYLCASSEYSQSYNEQFFGPGTRLTVL.

The V and J genes are TRBV15 and TRBJ2-3; 10 bases are shared with TRBD2. The CDR3 consists of 17 residues. Germline lookup yields CDR1 LNHNV and CDR2 YYDKDF (reference sequence). Germline trimming cut 2 bases from V and 3 bases from J; bases unmatched to any gene: 8. The CDR3 DNA sequence: TGTGCCACCAGCAGACCCCCTAGCGGGAGATTGACAGATACGCAGTATTTT. It is translated as CATSRPPSGRLTDTQYF.

About this clonotype: Likely a read error: the CDR3 ends without its conserved phenylalanine or tryptophan. V usage is TRBV28 and J usage is TRBJ1-2; a possible D gene is TRBD1 (5 bases). The CDR3 extends over 11 amino acids. The V and J ends lost 9 bases and 7 bases respectively, with 12 bases between them. Germline-derived CDR1 and CDR2 are MDHEN and SYDVKM. The CDR3 spells CASQGASGYTV. As DNA, the CDR3 is TGTGCCAGTCAGGGAGCTAGTGGCTACACCGTC.

V and J are TRBV24-1 and TRBJ2-1, with D tentatively TRBD1 (6 bases). V lost 6 bases and J lost 2, with 10 bases in between. CDR3 length equals 14 residues. Germline V gene sequence: CDR1 KGHDR, CDR2 SFDVKD. CDR3 region: CATSTGQAYNEQFF. CDR3 coding DNA: TGTGCCACCAGTACAGGGCAGGCCTACAATGAGCAGTTCTTC.

The chain couples TRBV5-4 to TRBJ1-1; D perhaps matches TRBD1 (6 bases). The germline CDR1 and CDR2 sequences are SGHNT and YYREEE (reference sequence). This CDR3 has 12 residues. V was trimmed by 1 base and J by 7 bases, leaving 8 bases between them. CDR3 amino acids: CASSLTDSEAFF. CDR3 nucleotide sequence: TGTGCCAGCAGCTTGACGGACAGTGAAGCTTTCTTT.

This chain links TRBV5-1 with TRBJ2-7; a possible D gene is TRBD2 (5 bases). CDR1 and CDR2 from the germline V gene are SGHRS and YFSETQ. V was clipped by 5 bases and J by 5 bases, with 17 bases between them. There are 14 residues in the CDR3. CDR3 sequence reads: CASSRAGHSNEQYF. CDR3 nucleotides: TGCGCCAGCAGTCGCGCGGGTCATTCGAACGAGCAGTACTTC.

The rearrangement joins TRBV7-9 to TRBJ2-5, with no clear D. V was clipped by 1 base and J by 4 bases, with 4 bases between them. The CDR3 loop spans 12 amino acids. In germline, CDR1 is SEHNR, CDR2 FQNEAQ (reference sequence). The CDR3 region is CASSLEAETQYF. In nucleotides, the CDR3 is TGTGCCAGCAGCTTAGAGGCAGAGACCCAGTACTTC.

V is TRBV29-1 and J is TRBJ1-1; 8 bases align to TRBD1. The CDR3 is 18 residues long. The ends lost 6 bases at V and 4 bases at J; junction bases unmatched: 22. Germline V gene lookup returns CDR1 SQVTM and CDR2 ANQGSEA. For the CDR3, the DNA is TGCAGCGTCATAGCCCGGGGTAGGACAGGGCTGGGGAGCACTGAAGCTTTCTTT. Encoded protein: CSVIARGRTGLGSTEAFF.

The rearrangement uses TRBV3-1 and TRBJ2-6; 9 nucleotides align to TRBD2. The CDR3 runs 18 residues. The germline gives CDR1 LGHDT, CDR2 YNNKEL (reference sequence). V shed 0 bases and J 0 bases; nucleotides not matched to a gene: 3. Written as DNA, the CDR3 is TGTGCCAGCAGCCAAGATGCTAGCGGGAACTCTGGGGCCAACGTCCTGACTTTC. Translation gives CASSQDASGNSGANVLTF.

J is TRBJ1-4 and V is TRBV11-2, with TRBD1 as a possible D gene (5 bases). The CDR3 runs 13 residues. V was shortened by 5 bases and J by 8 bases, with 12 bases between the two germline ends. CDR1 SGHAT and CDR2 FQNNGV come from the germline V gene. The CDR3, as DNA: TGTGCCAGCAGCCCTAGGCGGGGGGAAAAACTGTTTTTT. Protein sequence: CASSPRRGEKLFF. Combining the CDR3 with reference TRBV11-2 and TRBJ1-4 gives the whole variable domain EAGVAQSPRYKIIEKRQSVAFWCNPISGHATLYWYQQILGQGPKLLIQFQNNGVVDDSQLPKDRFSAERLKGVDSTLKIQPAKLEDSAVYLCASSPRRGEKLFFGSGTQLSVL.

This clonotype was recorded only once. This sequence joins TRBV29-1 and TRBJ2-7; no clear D gene. Germline values: CDR1 SQVTM, CDR2 ANQGSEA. V lost 4 bases to trimming and J lost 4 bases, with 11 bases between them. The CDR3 has 12 residues. The CDR3 spells CSVGEDEYEQYF. CDR3 DNA: TGCAGCGTTGGTGAGGACGAGTACGAGCAGTACTTC.

The J gene is TRBJ1-2, the V gene TRBV15; D uncertain. The CDR3 length is 12 residues. From germline, CDR1 is LNHNV and CDR2 YYDKDF (reference sequence). V lost 4 bases and J lost 2, with 5 bases in between. This chain's CDR3 is CATSTTNYGYTF. CDR3 in DNA: TGTGCCACCAGCACTACAAACTATGGCTACACCTTC.

The chain has TRBV4-1 and TRBJ2-2; the D is unclear. The CDR3 length is 14 residues. Germline lookup yields CDR1 MGHRA and CDR2 YSYEKL. Trimming removed 2 bases from V and 5 bases from J, with 9 bases in between. The DNA of the CDR3 is TGCGCCAGCAGCCAACACGACCAAACCGGGGAGCTGTTTTTT. Its protein product is CASSQHDQTGELFF.

The J gene is TRBJ2-7, the V gene TRBV19; D might be TRBD2 (5 bases). Between the trimmed V and J ends, which lost 10 bases and 6 bases, there was a span of 19 bases. Per germline, CDR1 LNHDA and CDR2 SQIVND (reference sequence). The CDR3 sequence is 13 residues long. The CDR3 protein is CATSPGSALEQYF. In DNA form, the CDR3 reads TGTGCCACCTCACCGGGAAGCGCCCTCGAGCAGTACTTC.

DNA of the CDR3: TGTGCCAGCAGCCCGCCTGGGATCACAGATACGCAGTATTTT. This translates into CASSPPGITDTQYF. V and J are TRBV28 and TRBJ2-3; D not resolved. The CDR3 extends over 14 amino acids. Between the trimmed V and J ends, which lost 6 bases and 2 bases, there was a span of 12 bases. Germline assignment: CDR1 MDHEN and CDR2 SYDVKM.

V usage is TRBV5-1 and J usage is TRBJ2-6, with TRBD2 matching over 7 bases. The CDR3 length is 18 residues. Trimming at V came to 2 bases and at J to 4 bases, leaving 12 bases not matched to a gene. Germline V gene sequence: CDR1 SGHRS, CDR2 YFSETQ. CDR3 DNA: TGCGCCAGCAGCTTACGCCCGGCGGGAGCTCACGGGGCCAACGTCCTGACTTTC. Translated: CASSLRPAGAHGANVLTF.

This sequence joins TRBV24-1 and TRBJ2-3; D not resolved. CDR3 length: 12 amino acids. In germline, CDR1 is KGHDR, CDR2 SFDVKD. Trimming cost V 5 bases and J 7 bases, with 9 bases left between them. DNA of the CDR3: TGTGCCACCAGTGGGCCAGCTTATACGCAGTATTTT. It codes for CATSGPAYTQYF.

The chain employs TRBV2 and TRBJ2-5; TRBD2 agrees at 12 bases. This CDR3 is built from 14 residues. The V gene end was trimmed by 6 bases and the J gene end by 5 bases; junction bases not matched to a gene: 4. Germline CDR1 and CDR2: SNHLY and FYNNEI. The DNA for the CDR3 is TGTGCCAGCAGGGAGACTAGCGGGAGTGAGACCCAGTACTTC. Translated: CASRETSGSETQYF.

The chain joins TRBV14 to TRBJ2-5; 9 nucleotides align to TRBD2. This CDR3 spans 14 amino acids. After removal of 1 base from V and 4 bases from J, the junction contained 1 base not matched to a gene. Germline CDR1 reads SGHDN; CDR2 reads FVKESK. CDR3 loop: CASSQGGRAETQYF. The CDR3 DNA follows: TGTGCCAGCAGCCAAGGCGGGAGGGCAGAGACCCAGTACTTC.